This TCR beta chain was sequenced in a study of vaccination effects on CD4 cells after COVID-19. This clone was counted between two and nine times. Its antigen remains unknown. Study results and caveats: Healthy vaccinees' vaccine-induced clones included only 1 of 255 that recognized common cold coronaviruses. Early post-infection timepoints were absent, and convalescent patients were few.

Profiling relied on immunoSEQ multiplex PCR, and the TCRdb table lists in-frame clones only, not all of them. Among 77,000 or so clones listed, 60% to 85% were seen once. The ends were cut back, 8 bases at V and 0 bases at J, with 11 bases in the middle. The length of the CDR3 is 14 residues. Germline CDR1 and CDR2: SNHLY and FYNNEI. ViraFEST assay sequencing came after antigen-specific CD4+ T cells were expanded with viral peptide pools. Cells that had been cultured for less than eleven days were the source of isolated CD4+ T cells. In the vaccine recipients, nucleocapsid antibodies were negative and there was no prior SARS-CoV-2 infection. Researchers swapped half the medium for IL-2 medium on both days 3 and 7.

The rearrangement uses TRBV2 and TRBJ1-5, with unresolved D. The source was CD4+ T cells from PBMCs cultured with SARS-CoV-2 spike peptides, collected before COVID-19 vaccination. This receptor was identified in a human donor who received a COVID-19 vaccine. The CDR3 loop reads CASRRTLSNQPQHF. The CDR3 nucleotides are TGTGCCAGCCGCAGAACACTTAGCAATCAGCCCCAGCATTTT.